The 28 T cell receptor beta chains presented below share a single source sample, sequenced in a study of blood T cell repertoires in COVID-19. Produced via immunoSEQ multiplex PCR; TCRdb's table is partial and in-frame only. Of hundreds of thousands of clones detected, about 90% appear once; the ten largest clones hold 3% to 3.5%. The sample comprised peripheral blood. These receptors originate from a man between 18 and 35 years old with active or convalescent COVID-19.

The chain links TRBV5-1 to TRBJ1-2; TRBD1 aligns across 7 bases. CDR1 and CDR2 from the germline V gene are SGHRS and YFSETQ. The CDR3 is 16 residues long. Unmatched junction bases numbered 16, after V lost 4 bases and J lost 7 bases. In DNA, the CDR3 is TGCGCCAGCAGCCTGGAAGGGGACAGAGAAAGCAGTGGCTACACCTTC. Amino acids: CASSLEGDRESSGYTF.

This chain uses TRBV29-1 with TRBJ2-2; the match to TRBD2 covers 16 bases. Germline CDR1 is SQVTM and CDR2 is ANQGSEA. CDR3 size: 16 residues. J was trimmed by 3 bases and V by 7 bases; bases with no gene match: 5. CDR3 nucleotides: TGCAGCGCTGTGGGACTAGCGGGGGGGGACACCGGGGAGCTGTTTTTT. It specifies CSAVGLAGGDTGELFF.

The chain is built from TRBV18 and TRBJ1-6, with 7 bases that match TRBD1. CDR1 is KGHSH, CDR2 LQKENI, per germline. The junction had 4 bases not matched to a gene; V was cut back by 3 bases and J by 8 bases. The CDR3 is 14 amino acids. CDR3 DNA sequence: TGTGCCAGCTCACCCGACAGGGATTATTCACCCCTCCACTTT. Its protein is CASSPDRDYSPLHF.

The gene calls are TRBV5-1 and TRBJ2-1, with D tentatively TRBD2 (5 bases). Germline CDR1 SGHRS, CDR2 YFSETQ. CDR3 length equals 15 residues. Trimming pared 2 bases from V and 2 bases from J, leaving 11 bases between. The CDR3 is CASSFGLAPYNEQFF. DNA for the CDR3: TGCGCCAGCAGCTTTGGACTGGCCCCCTACAATGAGCAGTTCTTC.

The chain couples TRBV6-6 to TRBJ1-1, with a tentative D call TRBD1 (6 bases). In germline, CDR1 is MNHNY, CDR2 SVGAGI (reference sequence). Trimming left V 2 bases short and J 0 bases short, with 7 bases between. This CDR3 is built from 14 residues. In DNA, the CDR3 is TGTGCCAGCAGTTACCAGGGGTTGAACACTGAAGCTTTCTTT. Residues: CASSYQGLNTEAFF.

The V and J genes are TRBV7-3 and TRBJ2-1; 8 nucleotides align to TRBD2. Germline lookup yields CDR1 SGHTA and CDR2 FQGTGA. V gave up 1 base and J gave up 0 bases; unmatched junction bases: 5. The CDR3 consists of 17 residues. The chain's CDR3 is CASSLIGGAFSYNEQFF. CDR3 bases: TGTGCCAGCAGCTTAATCGGGGGGGCCTTCTCCTACAATGAGCAGTTCTTC. Full variable domain (rest looked up from reference TRBV7-3 and TRBJ2-1): GAGVSQTPSNKVTEKGKYVELRCDPISGHTALYWYRQSLGQGPEFLIYFQGTGAADDSGLPNDRFFAVRPEGSVSTLKIQRTERGDSAVYLCASSLIGGAFSYNEQFFGPGTRLTVL.

This chain connects TRBV6-1 to TRBJ2-7; 10 bases match TRBD2. This CDR3 has 15 residues. Germline lookup yields CDR1 MNHNS and CDR2 SASEGT. Trimming cost V 3 bases and J 4 bases; bases outside gene matches: 6. The CDR3 nucleotides are TGTGCCAGCAGTGATGAGCGGGAGGGCGAGTACGAGCAGTACTTC. Its translation: CASSDEREGEYEQYF.

This chain uses TRBV6-2 or TRBV6-3 with TRBJ1-1, with 11 bases lining up with TRBD1. Germline CDR1 reads MNHEY; CDR2 reads SVGEGT. The V and J ends lost 0 bases and 5 bases, in that order; junction bases with no gene match: 8. The CDR3 covers 17 residues. CDR3 sequence: CASSYSYGQGALTEAFF. The CDR3 DNA is TGTGCCAGCAGTTACTCATATGGACAGGGGGCTTTGACTGAAGCTTTCTTT.

The chain joins TRBV18 to TRBJ2-7, with D perhaps matching TRBD1 (6 bases). Germline V CDR1 and CDR2: KGHSH, LQKENI. Trimming pared 2 bases from V and 2 bases from J, leaving 13 bases between. The CDR3 sequence is 15 residues long. In DNA, the CDR3 is TGTGCCAGCTCACCATCTCGGGCAGGGGCCTACGAGCAGTACTTC. It encodes CASSPSRAGAYEQYF.

V gene TRBV6-6 combines with J gene TRBJ1-1, with 7 bases that match TRBD1. CDR3 length: 15 residues. After removal of 0 bases from V and 2 bases from J, the junction contained 3 bases not matched to a gene. Per germline, CDR1 MNHNY and CDR2 SVGAGI (reference sequence). The CDR3 nucleotides are TGTGCCAGCAGTTACTCGGCAGGGGGTAACACTGAAGCTTTCTTT. Residues: CASSYSAGGNTEAFF.

This chain links TRBV10-3 with TRBJ1-6, with no clear D. In germline, CDR1 is ENHRY, CDR2 SYGVKD. The germline V and J ends were trimmed by 1 base and 11 bases, with 9 bases remaining between them. The CDR3 loop spans 13 amino acids. CDR3 DNA: TGTGCCATCAGTGAGTTGGCTGATCCACCCCTCCACTTT. As protein: CAISELADPPLHF.

This clone has a single count. The chain combines TRBV3-1 (or the pseudogene TRBV3-2) with TRBJ2-5; D may be TRBD2 (6 bases). The CDR3 is 14 residues long. In germline, CDR1 is LGHDT, CDR2 YNNKEL (reference sequence). Deletions cut 0 bases from V and 5 bases from J, with 10 bases between. CDR3 nucleotides: TGTGCCAGCAGCCAAGATTTGGGGACTGAGACCCAGTACTTC. Encoded protein: CASSQDLGTETQYF.

This clone was seen just once. As DNA, the CDR3 is TGTGCCAGCAGTTACGGGACAGGGTCTATCGAGCAGTACTTC. Its translation: CASSYGTGSIEQYF. V and J are TRBV6-6 and TRBJ2-7; 9 nucleotides line up with TRBD1. The CDR3 covers 14 residues. Trimming took 2 bases from V and 6 from J; bases not matched to a gene: 5. The V gene's germline CDR1 is MNHNY and CDR2 SVGAGI (reference sequence).

The V gene is TRBV7-2, the J gene TRBJ2-1, with D possibly being TRBD1 (5 bases). This CDR3 has 13 amino acids. V lost 4 bases and J 4 bases, leaving 8 bases between the germline ends. CDR1 and CDR2 (germline): SGHTA, FQGNSA. The CDR3 here is CASSSYRYNEQFF. In DNA form, the CDR3 reads TGTGCCAGCAGCTCCTACAGGTACAATGAGCAGTTCTTC. Full variable domain (rest looked up from reference TRBV7-2 and TRBJ2-1): GAGVSQSPSNKVTEKGKDVELRCDPISGHTALYWYRQSLGQGLEFLIYFQGNSAPDKSGLPSDRFSAERTGGSVSTLTIQRTQQEDSAVYLCASSSYRYNEQFFGPGTRLTVL.

For the CDR3, the DNA is TGCAGCGTCCTAAGGGGGGGTCGAGGTGAAGCTTTCTTT. Protein: CSVLRGGRGEAFF. This chain connects TRBV29-1 to TRBJ1-1; maybe TRBD1 (6 bases). The V gene's germline CDR1 is SQVTM and CDR2 ANQGSEA. V was shortened by 6 bases and J by 7 bases, with 18 bases between the two germline ends. The CDR3 has 13 amino acids.

The chain carries TRBV7-2 and TRBJ1-2; D call uncertain. The germline gives CDR1 SGHTA, CDR2 FQGNSA. This CDR3 is 12 amino acids long. The V end was cut by 1 base, the J end by 9 bases, with 9 bases between. CDR3 nucleotides: TGTGCCAGCAGCTTAGTCGGAGAAAGCTACACCTTC. Protein sequence: CASSLVGESYTF.

The sample holds one count of this clone. The chain joins TRBV28 to TRBJ1-2, with 7 bases identical to TRBD1. Trimming at V came to 6 bases and at J to 4 bases, leaving 5 bases not matched to a gene. The CDR3 totals 13 residues. CDR1 MDHEN and CDR2 SYDVKM come from the germline V gene. The CDR3 sequence: CASSPDRIYGYTF. The CDR3 nucleotides are TGTGCCAGCAGCCCGGACAGGATCTATGGCTACACCTTC.

The V and J genes are TRBV11-3 and TRBJ2-1, with D possibly matching TRBD2 (5 bases). Germline lookup yields CDR1 SGHNT and CDR2 YENEEA. Between the trimmed V and J ends, which lost 2 bases and 4 bases, there was a span of 9 bases. This CDR3 comprises 14 residues. The CDR3 coding sequence is TGTGCCAGCAGCTTAACAACGGGGTACAATGAGCAGTTCTTC. This gives the protein CASSLTTGYNEQFF.

The V and J genes are TRBV7-9 and TRBJ2-2, with TRBD2 identical over 8 bases. CDR3 length equals 16 residues. Trimming cost V 5 bases and J 0 bases; bases outside gene matches: 5. Germline CDR1 SEHNR, CDR2 FQNEAQ (reference sequence). The CDR3 is CASSPTSGANTGELFF. As DNA, the CDR3 is TGTGCCAGCAGCCCTACTAGCGGCGCGAACACCGGGGAGCTGTTTTTT.

The table lists this clone with a count of one. The chain is built from TRBV20-1 and TRBJ2-3; 7 bases align to TRBD2. Germline CDR1 and CDR2: DFQATT and SNEGSKA (reference sequence). CDR3 size: 11 residues. The CDR3 sequence is CAAGVVDTQYF. The CDR3 DNA sequence: TGCGCCGCGGGAGTGGTAGATACGCAGTATTTT.

V usage is TRBV7-9 and J usage is TRBJ1-2, with D tentatively TRBD1 (5 bases). Germline CDR1 and CDR2: SEHNR and FQNEAQ (reference sequence). The CDR3 has 13 amino acids. V was cut by 5 bases and J by 7 bases, with 14 bases left in between. The chain's CDR3 is CASSQQESLGYTF. The CDR3 coding sequence is TGTGCCAGCAGCCAACAGGAAAGTCTTGGCTACACCTTC.

This clone was recorded at least ten times. The rearrangement links TRBV6-4 to TRBJ2-3, with D perhaps TRBD2 (6 bases). The CDR3 totals 16 residues. The V end lost 0 bases, the J end lost 0 bases, and 10 bases lay between the germline ends. Germline loops: CDR1 MRHNA, CDR2 SNTAGT. The CDR3 reads CASSDSSGSSTDTQYF. CDR3 nucleotide sequence: TGTGCCAGCAGTGACTCTAGCGGATCTAGCACAGATACGCAGTATTTT.

The rearrangement links TRBV7-2 to TRBJ1-2; possible D gene TRBD1, 5 bases. The V and J ends lost 5 bases and 2 bases respectively, with 15 bases between them. CDR1 is SGHTA, CDR2 FQGNSA, per germline. The CDR3 loop spans 15 amino acids. CDR3 nucleotides: TGTGCCAGCAGCCTACGTAGGGGCGGAAACTATGGCTACACCTTC. Protein sequence: CASSLRRGGNYGYTF.

Concerning this clone itself: The sample holds other DNA sequences that translate to the same CDR3. This chain joins TRBV9 and TRBJ1-3; 8 nucleotides agree with TRBD1. This CDR3 region has 15 residues. V was clipped by 3 bases and J by 0 bases; unmatched bases: 2. CDR1 is SGDLS and CDR2 is YYNGEE in the germline V gene. CDR3 DNA: TGTGCCAGCAGCGCCGGACAGGGCTCTGGAAACACCATATATTTT. Translating gives CASSAGQGSGNTIYF.

V and J are TRBV11-2 and TRBJ2-7; 9 positions match TRBD1. CDR1 SGHAT and CDR2 FQNNGV come from the germline V gene. Trimming took 3 bases from V and 4 from J; bases not matched to a gene: 7. This CDR3 comprises 15 residues. Here the CDR3 DNA reads TGTGCCAGCAGCTTGGGTACAGGGGGCTATTACGAGCAGTACTTC. It translates to CASSLGTGGYYEQYF.

This clone occurred a few times. This rearrangement joins TRBV7-2 to TRBJ1-2; no clear D gene. Trimming cost V 1 base and J 4 bases, with 7 bases left between them. CDR1 SGHTA and CDR2 FQGNSA come from the germline V gene. The CDR3 totals 13 residues. The CDR3 sequence: CASSLGRAYGYTF. CDR3 nucleotides: TGTGCCAGCAGCTTAGGTAGAGCCTATGGCTACACCTTC.

The rearrangement joins TRBV7-2 to TRBJ2-1; 11 nucleotides line up with TRBD2. The CDR3 runs to 15 residues. Germline V CDR1 and CDR2: SGHTA, FQGNSA. The V and J ends lost 5 bases and 4 bases, in that order; junction bases with no gene match: 4. The CDR3: CASSLSGGAYNEQFF. Written as DNA, the CDR3 is TGTGCCAGCAGCCTTAGCGGGGGGGCTTACAATGAGCAGTTCTTC.

The chain joins TRBV27 to TRBJ1-1; no reliable D call. CDR3 length: 14 residues. The germline gives CDR1 MNHEY, CDR2 SMNVEV (reference sequence). Trimming stripped 3 bases from V and 4 bases from J, with 12 bases between. CDR3 nucleotide sequence: TGTGCCAGCAGTTTGTCGGTCCCGCTCACTGAAGCTTTCTTT. It codes for CASSLSVPLTEAFF.